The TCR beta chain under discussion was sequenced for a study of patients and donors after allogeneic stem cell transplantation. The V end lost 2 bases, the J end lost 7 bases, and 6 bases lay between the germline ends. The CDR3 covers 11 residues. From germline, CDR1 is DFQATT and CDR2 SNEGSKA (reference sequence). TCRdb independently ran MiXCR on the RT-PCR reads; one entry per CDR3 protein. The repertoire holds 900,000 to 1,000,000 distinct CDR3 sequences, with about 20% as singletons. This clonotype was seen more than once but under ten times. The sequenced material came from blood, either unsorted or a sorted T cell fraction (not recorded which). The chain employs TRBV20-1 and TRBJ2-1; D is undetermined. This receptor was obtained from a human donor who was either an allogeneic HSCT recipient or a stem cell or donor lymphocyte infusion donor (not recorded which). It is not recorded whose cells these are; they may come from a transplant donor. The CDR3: CSARNGNEQFF. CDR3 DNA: TGCAGTGCTAGAAACGGGAATGAGCAGTTCTTC.